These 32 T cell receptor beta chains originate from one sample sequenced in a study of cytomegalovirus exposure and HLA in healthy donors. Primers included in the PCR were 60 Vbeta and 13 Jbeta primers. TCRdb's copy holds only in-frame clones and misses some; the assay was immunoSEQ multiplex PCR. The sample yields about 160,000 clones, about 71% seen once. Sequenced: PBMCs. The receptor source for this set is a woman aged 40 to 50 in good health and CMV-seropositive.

The CDR3 nucleotides are TGTGCCAGCAGTGAAGGGTCATACAGGGTTACTAGCACAGATACGCAGTATTTT. Amino acids: CASSEGSYRVTSTDTQYF. The chain recombines TRBV2 with TRBJ2-3; TRBD1 might be the D (6 bases). This CDR3 is built from 18 residues. Trimming removed 1 base at V and 0 bases at J, with 17 bases between. The V gene's germline CDR1 is SNHLY and CDR2 FYNNEI. Full variable domain (rest looked up from reference TRBV2 and TRBJ2-3): EPEVTQTPSHQVTQMGQEVILRCVPISNHLYFYWYRQILGQKVEFLVSFYNNEISEKSEIFDDQFSVERPDGSNFTLKIRSTKLEDSAMYFCASSEGSYRVTSTDTQYFGPGTRLTVL.

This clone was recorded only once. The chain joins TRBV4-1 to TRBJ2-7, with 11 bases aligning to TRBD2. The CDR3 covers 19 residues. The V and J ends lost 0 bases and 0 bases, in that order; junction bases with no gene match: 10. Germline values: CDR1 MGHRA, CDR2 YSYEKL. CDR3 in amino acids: CASSQDWLSGLAGSYEQYF. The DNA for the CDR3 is TGCGCCAGCAGCCAAGATTGGCTAAGCGGACTAGCGGGCTCCTACGAGCAGTACTTC.

CDR3 loop: CASSRDSVDGNTIYF. The CDR3 DNA sequence: TGTGCCAGCAGCCGAGACAGTGTGGATGGAAACACCATATATTTT. The V and J genes are TRBV11-3 and TRBJ1-3; weak D call: TRBD1 (5 bases). V was trimmed by 5 bases and J by 3 bases, leaving 14 bases between them. This CDR3 contains 15 residues. Per germline, CDR1 SGHNT and CDR2 YENEEA.

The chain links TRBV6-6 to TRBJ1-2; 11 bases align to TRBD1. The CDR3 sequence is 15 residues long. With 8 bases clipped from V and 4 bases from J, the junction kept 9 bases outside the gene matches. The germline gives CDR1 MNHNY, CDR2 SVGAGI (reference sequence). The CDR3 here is CASGLGGQGGYGYTF. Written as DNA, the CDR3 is TGTGCCAGCGGCTTAGGGGGACAGGGGGGCTATGGCTACACCTTC.

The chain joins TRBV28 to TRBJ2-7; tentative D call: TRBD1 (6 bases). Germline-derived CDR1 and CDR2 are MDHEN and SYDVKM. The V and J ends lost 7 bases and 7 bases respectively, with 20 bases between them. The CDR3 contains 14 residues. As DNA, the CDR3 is TGTGCCAGCACCCCGGCACAGGGCTTCCGAGAGCAGTACTTC. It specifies CASTPAQGFREQYF.

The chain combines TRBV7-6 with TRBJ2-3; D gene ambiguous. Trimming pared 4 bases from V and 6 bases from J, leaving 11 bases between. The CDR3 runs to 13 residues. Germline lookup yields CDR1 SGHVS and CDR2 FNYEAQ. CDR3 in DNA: TGTGCCAGCAGCTCCCCTCCCGCGGATACGCAGTATTTT. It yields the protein CASSSPPADTQYF.

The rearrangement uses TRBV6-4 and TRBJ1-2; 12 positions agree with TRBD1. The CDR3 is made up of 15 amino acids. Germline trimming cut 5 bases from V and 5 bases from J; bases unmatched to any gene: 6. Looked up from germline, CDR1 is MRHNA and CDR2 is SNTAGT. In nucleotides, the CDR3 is TGTGCCAGCAGTCCGGGACAGGGGGCGCAGTATGGCTACACCTTC. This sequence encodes CASSPGQGAQYGYTF.

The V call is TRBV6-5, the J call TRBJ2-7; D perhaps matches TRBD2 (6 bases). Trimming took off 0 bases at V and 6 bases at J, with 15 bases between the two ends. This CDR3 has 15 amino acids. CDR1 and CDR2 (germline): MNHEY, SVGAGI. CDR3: CASSYSDGGFGEQYF. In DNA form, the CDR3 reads TGTGCCAGCAGTTACTCGGACGGGGGTTTTGGCGAGCAGTACTTC.

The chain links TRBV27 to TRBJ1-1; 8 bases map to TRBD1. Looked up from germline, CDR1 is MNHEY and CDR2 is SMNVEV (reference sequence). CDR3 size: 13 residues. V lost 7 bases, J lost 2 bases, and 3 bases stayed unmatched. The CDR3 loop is CASIGQGNTEAFF. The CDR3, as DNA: TGTGCCAGCATCGGACAGGGAAACACTGAAGCTTTCTTT.

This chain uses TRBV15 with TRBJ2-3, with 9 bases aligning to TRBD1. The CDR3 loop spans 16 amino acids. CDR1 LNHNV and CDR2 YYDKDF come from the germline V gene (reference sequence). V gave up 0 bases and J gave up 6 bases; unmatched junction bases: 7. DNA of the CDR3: TGTGCCACCAGCAGAGATCTTCGGACAGGGGTTGATACGCAGTATTTT. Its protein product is CATSRDLRTGVDTQYF.

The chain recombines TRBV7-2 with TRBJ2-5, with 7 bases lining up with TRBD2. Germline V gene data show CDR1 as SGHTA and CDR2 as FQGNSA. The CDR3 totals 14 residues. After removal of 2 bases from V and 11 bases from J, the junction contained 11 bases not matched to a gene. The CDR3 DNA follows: TGTGCCAGCAGCTTATGGGAGCGGGCGGGGGAGCAGTACTTC. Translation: CASSLWERAGEQYF.

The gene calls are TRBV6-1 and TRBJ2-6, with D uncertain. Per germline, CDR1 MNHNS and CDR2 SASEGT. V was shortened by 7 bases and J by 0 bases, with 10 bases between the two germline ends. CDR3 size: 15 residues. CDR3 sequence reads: CASTPFISGANVLTF. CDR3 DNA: TGTGCCAGCACCCCGTTTATCTCTGGGGCCAACGTCCTGACTTTC.

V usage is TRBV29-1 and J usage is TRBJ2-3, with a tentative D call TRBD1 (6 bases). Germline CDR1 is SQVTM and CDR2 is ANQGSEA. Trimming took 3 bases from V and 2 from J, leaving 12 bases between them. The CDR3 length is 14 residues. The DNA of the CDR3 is TGCAGCGTTGAGGGACAAAGGTTCACAGATACGCAGTATTTT. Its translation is CSVEGQRFTDTQYF.

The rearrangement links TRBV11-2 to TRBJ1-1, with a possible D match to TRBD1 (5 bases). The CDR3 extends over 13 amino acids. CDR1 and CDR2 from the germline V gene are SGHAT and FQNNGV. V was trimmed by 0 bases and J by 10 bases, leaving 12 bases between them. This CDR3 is CASSLDQGLRAFF. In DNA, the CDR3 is TGTGCCAGCAGCTTAGATCAGGGTCTGCGAGCTTTCTTT.

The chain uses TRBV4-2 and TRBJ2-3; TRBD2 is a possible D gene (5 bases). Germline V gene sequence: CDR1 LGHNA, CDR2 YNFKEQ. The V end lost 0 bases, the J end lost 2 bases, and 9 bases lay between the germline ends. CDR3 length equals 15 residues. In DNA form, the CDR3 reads TGTGCCAGCAGCCAAGACTGGACTCCCACAGATACGCAGTATTTT. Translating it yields CASSQDWTPTDTQYF.

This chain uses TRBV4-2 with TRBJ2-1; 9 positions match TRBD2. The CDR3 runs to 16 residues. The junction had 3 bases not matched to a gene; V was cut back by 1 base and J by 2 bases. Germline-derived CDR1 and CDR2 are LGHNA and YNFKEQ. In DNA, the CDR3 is TGTGCCAGCAGCCAAGTTAGCGGGGGCGCCTACAATGAGCAGTTCTTC. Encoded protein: CASSQVSGGAYNEQFF.

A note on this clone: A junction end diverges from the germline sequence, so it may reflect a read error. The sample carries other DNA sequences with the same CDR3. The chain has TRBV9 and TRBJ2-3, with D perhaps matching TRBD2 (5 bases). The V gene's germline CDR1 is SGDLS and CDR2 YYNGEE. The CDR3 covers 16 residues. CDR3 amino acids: CASSDPGAAVADTQYF. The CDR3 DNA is TGTGCCAGTAGCGACCCTGGAGCTGCGGTGGCAGATACGCAGTATTTT.

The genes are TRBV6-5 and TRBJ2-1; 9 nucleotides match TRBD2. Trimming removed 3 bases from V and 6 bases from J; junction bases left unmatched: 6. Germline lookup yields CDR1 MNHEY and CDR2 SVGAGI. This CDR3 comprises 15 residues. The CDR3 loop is CASSYGLAFLNEQFF. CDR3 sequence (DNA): TGTGCCAGCAGTTATGGACTAGCGTTTCTCAATGAGCAGTTCTTC.

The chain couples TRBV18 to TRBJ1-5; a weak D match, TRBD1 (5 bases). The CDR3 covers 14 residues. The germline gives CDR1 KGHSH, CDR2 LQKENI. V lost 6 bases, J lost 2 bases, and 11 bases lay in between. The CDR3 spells CASSPIGGNQPQHF. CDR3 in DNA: TGTGCCAGCTCCCCCATAGGGGGCAATCAGCCCCAGCATTTT.

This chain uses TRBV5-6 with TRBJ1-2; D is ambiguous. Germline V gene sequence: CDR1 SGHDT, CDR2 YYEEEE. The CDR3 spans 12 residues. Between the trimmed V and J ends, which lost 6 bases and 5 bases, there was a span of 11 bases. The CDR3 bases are TGTGCCAGCAAACAAAATGATTATGGCTACACCTTC. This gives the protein CASKQNDYGYTF.

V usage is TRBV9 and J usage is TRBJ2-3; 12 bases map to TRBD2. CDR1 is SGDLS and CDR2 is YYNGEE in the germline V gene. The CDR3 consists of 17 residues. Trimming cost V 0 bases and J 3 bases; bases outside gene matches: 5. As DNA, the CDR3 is TGTGCCAGCAGCGTAGCTCCAACTAGCGGGGGGACAGATACGCAGTATTTT. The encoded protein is CASSVAPTSGGTDTQYF.

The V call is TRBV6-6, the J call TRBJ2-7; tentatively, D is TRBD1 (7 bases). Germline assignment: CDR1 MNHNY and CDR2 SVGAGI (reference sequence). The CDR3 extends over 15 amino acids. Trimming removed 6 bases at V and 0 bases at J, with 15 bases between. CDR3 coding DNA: TGTGCCAGCAGGGGGGGACAGCACGTCTCCTACGAGCAGTACTTC. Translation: CASRGGQHVSYEQYF.

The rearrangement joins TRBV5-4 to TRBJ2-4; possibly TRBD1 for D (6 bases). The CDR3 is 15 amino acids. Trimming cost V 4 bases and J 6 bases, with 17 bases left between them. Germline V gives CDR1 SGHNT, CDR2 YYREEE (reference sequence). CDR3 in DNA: TGTGCCAGCAGCGTAAAACAGGGTGTCGGAAACATTCAGTACTTC. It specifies CASSVKQGVGNIQYF.

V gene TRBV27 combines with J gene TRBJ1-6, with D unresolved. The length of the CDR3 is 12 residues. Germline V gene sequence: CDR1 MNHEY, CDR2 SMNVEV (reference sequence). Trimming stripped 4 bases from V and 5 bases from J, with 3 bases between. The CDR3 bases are TGTGCCAGCAGTTCCAATAATTCACCCCTCCACTTT. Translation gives CASSSNNSPLHF.

The CDR3 DNA reads as TGTGCCAGCAGCAGGAGCGGGGGCTCCTACGAGCAGTACTTC. This translates into CASSRSGGSYEQYF. The chain is built from TRBV7-8 and TRBJ2-7; 8 bases fit TRBD2. Losses at the gene ends were 5 bases for V and 0 bases for J; bases not matched to a gene: 3. This CDR3 has 14 residues. CDR1 and CDR2 (germline): SGHVS, FQNEAQ.

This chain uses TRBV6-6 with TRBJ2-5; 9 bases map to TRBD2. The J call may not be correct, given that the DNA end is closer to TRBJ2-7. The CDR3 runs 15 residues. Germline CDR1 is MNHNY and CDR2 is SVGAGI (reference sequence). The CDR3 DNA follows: TGTGCCAGCAGGGACCTTAGCGGGGGCTCCTACGAGCAGTACTTC. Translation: CASRDLSGGSYEQYF.

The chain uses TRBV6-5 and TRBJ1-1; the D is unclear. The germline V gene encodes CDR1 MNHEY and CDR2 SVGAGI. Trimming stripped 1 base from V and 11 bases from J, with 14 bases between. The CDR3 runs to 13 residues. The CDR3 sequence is CASSYFGGREAFF. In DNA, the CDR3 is TGTGCCAGCAGTTACTTTGGCGGGAGAGAGGCTTTCTTT.

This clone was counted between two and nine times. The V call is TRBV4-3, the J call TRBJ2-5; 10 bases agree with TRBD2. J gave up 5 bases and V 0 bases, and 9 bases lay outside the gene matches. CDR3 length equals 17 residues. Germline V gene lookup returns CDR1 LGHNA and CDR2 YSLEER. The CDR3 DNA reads TGCGCCAGCAGCCAAGATTTAGCTAGCGGGAGCCGGGAGACCCAGTACTTC. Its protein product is CASSQDLASGSRETQYF.

DNA of the CDR3: TGCGCCAGCAGCTTGGGACTTGGCGGGGATACGCAGTATTTT. Its protein product is CASSLGLGGDTQYF. This chain connects TRBV5-1 to TRBJ2-3; possible D gene TRBD2, 5 bases. The CDR3 runs to 14 residues. The germline V and J ends were trimmed by 0 bases and 6 bases, with 11 bases remaining between them. Germline CDR1 SGHRS, CDR2 YFSETQ.

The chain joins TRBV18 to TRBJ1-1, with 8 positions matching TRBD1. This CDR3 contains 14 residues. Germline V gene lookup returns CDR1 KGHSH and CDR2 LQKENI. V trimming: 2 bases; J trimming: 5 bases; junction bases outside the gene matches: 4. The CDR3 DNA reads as TGTGCCAGCTCACCAAACAGGGGGGGTACTGAAGCTTTCTTT. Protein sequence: CASSPNRGGTEAFF.

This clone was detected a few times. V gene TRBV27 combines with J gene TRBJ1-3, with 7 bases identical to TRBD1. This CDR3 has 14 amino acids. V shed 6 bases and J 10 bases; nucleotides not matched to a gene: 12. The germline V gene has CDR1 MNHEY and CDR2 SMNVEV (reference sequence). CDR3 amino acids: CASSPDRTVGTIYF. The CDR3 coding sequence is TGTGCCAGCAGCCCGGACAGGACGGTCGGGACCATATATTTT.

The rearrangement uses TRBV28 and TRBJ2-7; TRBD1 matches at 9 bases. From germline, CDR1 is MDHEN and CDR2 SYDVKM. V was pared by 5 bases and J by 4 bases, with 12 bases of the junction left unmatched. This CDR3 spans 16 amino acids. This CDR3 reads CASSPGDTGGLYEQYF. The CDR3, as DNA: TGTGCCAGCAGTCCAGGAGACACAGGGGGCTTGTACGAGCAGTACTTC.